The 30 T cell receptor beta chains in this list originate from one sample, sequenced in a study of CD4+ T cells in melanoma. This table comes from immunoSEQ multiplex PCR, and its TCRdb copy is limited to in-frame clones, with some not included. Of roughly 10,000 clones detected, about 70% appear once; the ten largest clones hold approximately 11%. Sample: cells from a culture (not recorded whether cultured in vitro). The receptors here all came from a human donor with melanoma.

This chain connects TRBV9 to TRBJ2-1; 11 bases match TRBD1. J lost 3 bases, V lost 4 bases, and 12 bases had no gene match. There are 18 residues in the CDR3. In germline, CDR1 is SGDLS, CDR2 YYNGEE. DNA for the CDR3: TGTGCCAGCAGCTTAACCATACGCGGGACAGGGGGCTACAATGAGCAGTTCTTC. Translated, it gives CASSLTIRGTGGYNEQFF.

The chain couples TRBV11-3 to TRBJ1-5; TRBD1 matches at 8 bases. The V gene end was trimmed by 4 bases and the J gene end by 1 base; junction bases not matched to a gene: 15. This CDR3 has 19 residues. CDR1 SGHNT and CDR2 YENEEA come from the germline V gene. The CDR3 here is CASSSGECHQGASNQPQHF. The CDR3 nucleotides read TGTGCCAGCAGCTCAGGGGAATGTCACCAGGGGGCGAGCAATCAGCCCCAGCATTTT.

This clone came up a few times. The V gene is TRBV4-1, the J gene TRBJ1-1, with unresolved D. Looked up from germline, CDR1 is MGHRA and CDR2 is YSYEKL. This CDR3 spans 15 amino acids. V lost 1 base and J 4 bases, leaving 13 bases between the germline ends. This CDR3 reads CASSQARVLVTEAFF. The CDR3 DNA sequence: TGCGCCAGCAGCCAAGCAAGGGTCCTGGTCACTGAAGCTTTCTTT.

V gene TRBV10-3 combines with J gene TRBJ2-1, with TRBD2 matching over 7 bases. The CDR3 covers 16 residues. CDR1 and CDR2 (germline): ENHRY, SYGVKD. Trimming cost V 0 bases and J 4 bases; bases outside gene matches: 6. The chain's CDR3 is CAISESMGGGYNEQFF. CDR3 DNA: TGTGCCATCAGTGAGTCGATGGGGGGAGGGTACAATGAGCAGTTCTTC.

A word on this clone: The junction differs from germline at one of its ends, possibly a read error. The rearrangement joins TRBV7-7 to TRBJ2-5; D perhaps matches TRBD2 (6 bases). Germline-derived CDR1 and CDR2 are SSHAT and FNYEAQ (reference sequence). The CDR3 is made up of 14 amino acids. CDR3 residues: CASSLAEGYGPQYF. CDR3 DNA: TGTGCTAGCAGCTTAGCGGAGGGGTACGGGCCCCAGTACTTC.

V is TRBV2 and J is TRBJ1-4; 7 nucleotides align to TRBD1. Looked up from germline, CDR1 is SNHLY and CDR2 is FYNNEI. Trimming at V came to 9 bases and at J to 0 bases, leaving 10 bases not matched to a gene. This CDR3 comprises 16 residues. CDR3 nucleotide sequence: TGTGCCAGTTCGGCCAGGGGGGGCACAACTAATGAAAAACTGTTTTTT. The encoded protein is CASSARGGTTNEKLFF.

CDR3 in DNA: TGTGCCAGCAGTTCTATTACGAAGGGAAGTAACTATGGCTACACCTTC. It codes for CASSSITKGSNYGYTF. The rearrangement uses TRBV28 and TRBJ1-2; D ambiguous. Trimming removed 4 bases from V and 1 base from J, with 16 bases in between. The CDR3 is 16 residues long. Per germline, CDR1 MDHEN and CDR2 SYDVKM.

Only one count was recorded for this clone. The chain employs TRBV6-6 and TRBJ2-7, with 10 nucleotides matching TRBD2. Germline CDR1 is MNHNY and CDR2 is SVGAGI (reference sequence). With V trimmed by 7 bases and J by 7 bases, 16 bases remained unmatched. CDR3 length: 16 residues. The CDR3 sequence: CASKKSQAGGPREQYF. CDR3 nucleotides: TGTGCCAGCAAGAAGTCACAAGCGGGGGGGCCTAGAGAGCAGTACTTC.

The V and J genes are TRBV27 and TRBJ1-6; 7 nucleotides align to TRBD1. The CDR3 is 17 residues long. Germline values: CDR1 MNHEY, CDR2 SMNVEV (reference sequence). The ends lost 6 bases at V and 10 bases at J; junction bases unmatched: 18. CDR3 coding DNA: TGTGCCAGCAGCTCCCGGGACAGCCCGACGATCAAGTCACCCCTCCACTTT. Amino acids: CASSSRDSPTIKSPLHF.

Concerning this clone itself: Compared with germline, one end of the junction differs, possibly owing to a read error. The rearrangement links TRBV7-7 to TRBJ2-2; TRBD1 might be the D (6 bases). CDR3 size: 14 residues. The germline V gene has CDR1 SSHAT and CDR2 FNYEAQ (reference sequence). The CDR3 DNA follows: TGTGCTAGCAGCTTGACAGGGAACACCGGGGAGCTGTTTTTT. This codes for CASSLTGNTGELFF.

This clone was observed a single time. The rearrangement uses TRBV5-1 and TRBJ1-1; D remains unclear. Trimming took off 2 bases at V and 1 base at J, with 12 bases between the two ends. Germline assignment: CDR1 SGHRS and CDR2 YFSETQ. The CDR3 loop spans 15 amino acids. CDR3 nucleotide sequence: TGCGCCAGCAGCTTCATTGGGTTCCCGAACACTGAAGCTTTCTTT. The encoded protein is CASSFIGFPNTEAFF.

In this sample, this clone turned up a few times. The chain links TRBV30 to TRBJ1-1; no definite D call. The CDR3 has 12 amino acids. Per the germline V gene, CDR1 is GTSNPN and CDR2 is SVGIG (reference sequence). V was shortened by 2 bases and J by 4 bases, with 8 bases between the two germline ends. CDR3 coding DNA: TGTGCCTGGAGTCGAAGAATCACTGAAGCTTTCTTT. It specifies CAWSRRITEAFF.

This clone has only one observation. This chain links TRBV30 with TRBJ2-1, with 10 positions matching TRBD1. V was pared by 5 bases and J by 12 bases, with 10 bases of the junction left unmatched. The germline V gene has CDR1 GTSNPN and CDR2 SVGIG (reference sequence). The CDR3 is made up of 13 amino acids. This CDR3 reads CAWSPGQGIWQFF. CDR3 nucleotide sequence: TGTGCCTGGTCCCCGGGACAGGGGATATGGCAGTTCTTC.

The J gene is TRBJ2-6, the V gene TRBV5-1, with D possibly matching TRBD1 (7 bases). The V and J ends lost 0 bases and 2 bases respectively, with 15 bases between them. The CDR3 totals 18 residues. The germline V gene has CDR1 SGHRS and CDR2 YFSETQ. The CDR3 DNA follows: TGCGCCAGCAGCTTGGGGGGGGACAGACTCCCTGGGGCCAACGTCCTGACTTTC. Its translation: CASSLGGDRLPGANVLTF.

CDR3 sequence reads: CASSTGGPYNEQFF. The DNA for the CDR3 is TGTGCCAGCAGTACGGGGGGGCCATACAATGAGCAGTTCTTC. The chain recombines TRBV7-3 with TRBJ2-1, with 8 positions matching TRBD2. Per germline, CDR1 SGHTA and CDR2 FQGTGA. The trim removed 6 bases at V and 4 bases at J, leaving 5 bases unmatched. The CDR3 extends over 14 amino acids.

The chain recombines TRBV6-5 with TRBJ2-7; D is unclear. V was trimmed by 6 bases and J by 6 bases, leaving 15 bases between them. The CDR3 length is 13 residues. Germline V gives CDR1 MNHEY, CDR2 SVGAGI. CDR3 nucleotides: TGTGCCAGCAGCCGGCAGACGATGCGCGAGCAGTACTTC. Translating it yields CASSRQTMREQYF.

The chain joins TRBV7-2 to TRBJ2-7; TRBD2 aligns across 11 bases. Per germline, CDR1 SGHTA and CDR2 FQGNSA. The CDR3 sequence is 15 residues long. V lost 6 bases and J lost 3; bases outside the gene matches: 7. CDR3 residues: CASRVTSGAYYEQYF. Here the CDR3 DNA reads TGTGCCAGCAGGGTGACTAGCGGGGCTTACTACGAGCAGTACTTC. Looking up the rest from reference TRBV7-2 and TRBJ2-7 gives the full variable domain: GAGVSQSPSNKVTEKGKDVELRCDPISGHTALYWYRQSLGQGLEFLIYFQGNSAPDKSGLPSDRFSAERTGGSVSTLTIQRTQQEDSAVYLCASRVTSGAYYEQYFGPGTRLTVT.

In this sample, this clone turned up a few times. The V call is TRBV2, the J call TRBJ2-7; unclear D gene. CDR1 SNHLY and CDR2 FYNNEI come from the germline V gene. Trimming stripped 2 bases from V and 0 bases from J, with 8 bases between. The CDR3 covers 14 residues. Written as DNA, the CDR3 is TGTGCCAGCAGTGAATTGGAAAACTCCTACGAGCAGTACTTC. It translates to CASSELENSYEQYF.

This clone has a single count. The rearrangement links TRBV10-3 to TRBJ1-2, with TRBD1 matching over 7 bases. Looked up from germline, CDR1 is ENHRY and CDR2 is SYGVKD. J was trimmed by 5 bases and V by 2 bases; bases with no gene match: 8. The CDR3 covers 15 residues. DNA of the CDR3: TGTGCCATCAGTGAGCCGAAGGGGGCAGGTTATGGCTACACCTTC. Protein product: CAISEPKGAGYGYTF.

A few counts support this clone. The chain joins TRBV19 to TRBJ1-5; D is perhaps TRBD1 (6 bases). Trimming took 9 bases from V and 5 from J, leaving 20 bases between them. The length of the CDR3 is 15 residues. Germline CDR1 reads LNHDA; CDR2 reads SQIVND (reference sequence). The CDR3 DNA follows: TGTGCCAGCCATCGACGGGGGCAGGGTTATCAGCCCCAGCATTTT. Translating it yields CASHRRGQGYQPQHF.

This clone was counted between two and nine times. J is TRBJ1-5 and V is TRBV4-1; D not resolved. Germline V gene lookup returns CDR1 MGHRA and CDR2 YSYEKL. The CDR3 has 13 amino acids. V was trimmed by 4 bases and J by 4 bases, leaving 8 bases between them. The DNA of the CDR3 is TGCGCCAGCAGCCGCTGGGAAAATCAGCCCCAGCATTTT. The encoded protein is CASSRWENQPQHF.

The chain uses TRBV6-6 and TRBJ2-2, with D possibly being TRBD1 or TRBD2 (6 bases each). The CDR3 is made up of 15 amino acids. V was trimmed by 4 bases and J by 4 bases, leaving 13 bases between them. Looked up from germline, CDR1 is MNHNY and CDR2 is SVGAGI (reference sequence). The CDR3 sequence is CASSSPGATTGELFF. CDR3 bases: TGTGCCAGCAGTTCCCCGGGGGCCACCACCGGGGAGCTGTTTTTT.

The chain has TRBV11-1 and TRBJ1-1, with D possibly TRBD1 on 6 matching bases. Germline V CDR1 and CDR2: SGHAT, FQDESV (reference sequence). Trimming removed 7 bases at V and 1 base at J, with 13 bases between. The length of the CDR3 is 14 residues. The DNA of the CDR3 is TGTGCCAGCAACCTGGACAGATGGAACACTGAAGCTTTCTTT. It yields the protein CASNLDRWNTEAFF.

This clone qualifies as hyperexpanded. The CDR3 DNA reads as TGTGCCAGCAGCTTTTTGGCTAACTATGGCTACACCTTC. It codes for CASSFLANYGYTF. The chain combines TRBV7-8 with TRBJ1-2; D call uncertain. Looked up from germline, CDR1 is SGHVS and CDR2 is FQNEAQ. The CDR3 contains 13 residues. With 3 bases removed from V and 0 bases from J, the gap between germline ends came to 5 bases.

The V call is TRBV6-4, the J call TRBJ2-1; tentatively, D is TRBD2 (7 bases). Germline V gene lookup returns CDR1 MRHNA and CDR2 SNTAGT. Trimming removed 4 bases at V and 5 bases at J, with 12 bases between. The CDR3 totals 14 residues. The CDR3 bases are TGTGCCAGCAGTGTGAAAGGGGGGGACAATGAGCAGTTCTTC. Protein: CASSVKGGDNEQFF.

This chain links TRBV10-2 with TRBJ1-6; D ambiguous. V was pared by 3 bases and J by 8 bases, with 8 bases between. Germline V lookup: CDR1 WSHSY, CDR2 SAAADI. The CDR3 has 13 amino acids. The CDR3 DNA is TGCGCCAGCAGTGACGGGTTTTATTCACCCCTCCACTTT. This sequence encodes CASSDGFYSPLHF.

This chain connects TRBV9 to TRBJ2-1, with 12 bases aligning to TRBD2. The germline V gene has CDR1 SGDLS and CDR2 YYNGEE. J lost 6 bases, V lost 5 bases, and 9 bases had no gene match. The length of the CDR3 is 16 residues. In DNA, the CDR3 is TGTGCCAGCAGTGACGAAGGGACTAGCGGGCGCAATGAGCAGTTCTTC. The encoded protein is CASSDEGTSGRNEQFF. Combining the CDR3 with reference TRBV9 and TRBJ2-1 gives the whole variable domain DSGVTQTPKHLITATGQRVTLRCSPRSGDLSVYWYQQSLDQGLQFLIQYYNGEERAKGNILERFSAQQFPDLHSELNLSSLELGDSALYFCASSDEGTSGRNEQFFGPGTRLTVL.

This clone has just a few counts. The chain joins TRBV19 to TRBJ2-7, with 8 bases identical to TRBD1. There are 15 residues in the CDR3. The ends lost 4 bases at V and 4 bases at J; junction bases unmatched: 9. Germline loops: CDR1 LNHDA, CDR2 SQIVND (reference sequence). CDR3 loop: CASSKTGTGEYEQYF. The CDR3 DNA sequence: TGTGCCAGTAGTAAGACCGGGACAGGCGAGTACGAGCAGTACTTC.

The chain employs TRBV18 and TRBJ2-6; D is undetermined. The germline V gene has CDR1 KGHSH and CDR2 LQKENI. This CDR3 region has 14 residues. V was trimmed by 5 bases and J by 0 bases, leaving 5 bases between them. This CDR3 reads CASSSVSGANVLTF. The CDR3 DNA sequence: TGTGCCAGCTCATCGGTCTCTGGGGCCAACGTCCTGACTTTC.

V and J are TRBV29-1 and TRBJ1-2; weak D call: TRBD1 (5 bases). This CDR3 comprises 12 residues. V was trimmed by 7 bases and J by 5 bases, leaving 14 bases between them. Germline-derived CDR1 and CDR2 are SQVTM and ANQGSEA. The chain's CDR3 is CSAAGGSYGYTF. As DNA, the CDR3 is TGCAGCGCCGCCGGGGGTTCGTATGGCTACACCTTC.